One and the same sample provided the 2 T cell receptor beta chains below, sequenced in a study of cytomegalovirus exposure and HLA in healthy donors. 60 Vbeta and 13 Jbeta primers were used in PCR. Profiling relied on immunoSEQ multiplex PCR, and the TCRdb table lists in-frame clones only, not all of them. The sample comprises around 81,000 clones, about two thirds of which are singletons, and more than 5% rests with the top ten. The material sequenced was PBMCs. The receptors shown here come from a man aged 25-45 years in good health and CMV-seropositive.

This clone has just a few counts. The chain carries TRBV5-1 and TRBJ1-1; D uncertain. The CDR3 is 12 residues long. Germline lookup yields CDR1 SGHRS and CDR2 YFSETQ. V dropped 4 bases and J dropped 3 bases, with 7 bases sitting between them. The CDR3 DNA follows: TGCGCCAGCAGCGTGGACTACACTGAAGCTTTCTTT. Translating gives CASSVDYTEAFF. Full variable domain (outside the CDR3, taken from reference TRBV5-1 and TRBJ1-1): KAGVTQTPRYLIKTRGQQVTLSCSPISGHRSVSWYQQTPGQGLQFLFEYFSETQRNKGNFPGRFSGRQFSNSRSEMNVSTLELGDSALYLCASSVDYTEAFFGQGTRLTVV.

The V gene is TRBV2, the J gene TRBJ2-7; a weak D match, TRBD2 (5 bases). Germline V gene data show CDR1 as SNHLY and CDR2 as FYNNEI. Trimming stripped 5 bases from V and 4 bases from J, with 21 bases between. This CDR3 spans 16 amino acids. For the CDR3, the DNA is TGTGCCAGCAGTCAGGACTCAAGCTATCAACTATACGAGCAGTACTTC. This codes for CASSQDSSYQLYEQYF.